The 24 T cell receptor beta chains below come from one sample, sequenced in a study of spatial heterogeneity in lung cancer. The time point denotes: sample taken at primary tumor resection. Via MiXCR, TCRdb re-called the 5' RACE reads, giving one row per CDR3 protein. The sample contains around 66,000 distinct CDR3 sequences, approximately 6% of which appear only once. The sample consisted of PBMCs, taken at surgery. These TCRs come from a female donor with early-stage non-small cell lung cancer.

This clonotype was observed many times. The chain carries TRBV7-9 and TRBJ1-1; the match to TRBD1 covers 8 bases. CDR1 is SEHNR, CDR2 FQNEAQ, per germline (reference sequence). The CDR3 spans 15 residues. The V gene end was trimmed by 8 bases and the J gene end by 4 bases; junction bases not matched to a gene: 12. This chain's CDR3 is CASPAQDRAPTEAFF. The CDR3 DNA reads as TGTGCCAGCCCAGCTCAGGACAGGGCACCCACTGAAGCTTTCTTT.

At least ten counts were recorded for this clonotype. J is TRBJ2-3 and V is TRBV6-1, with D possibly TRBD1 on 6 matching bases. Trimming removed 8 bases from V and 0 bases from J, with 12 bases in between. Looked up from germline, CDR1 is MNHNS and CDR2 is SASEGT. CDR3 size: 14 residues. The CDR3 bases are TGTGCCAGCCGACAGGACCTTAGCACAGATACGCAGTATTTT. Translation: CASRQDLSTDTQYF.

V is TRBV20-1 and J is TRBJ1-1; 8 nucleotides line up with TRBD1. Per germline, CDR1 DFQATT and CDR2 SNEGSKA (reference sequence). The junction had 15 bases not matched to a gene; V was cut back by 0 bases and J by 0 bases. This CDR3 contains 19 residues. CDR3 sequence: CSARDRTGSYRTLNTEAFF. The CDR3 nucleotides read TGCAGTGCTAGAGATAGGACAGGGAGCTACCGAACTTTGAACACTGAAGCTTTCTTT.

The chain uses TRBV13 and TRBJ2-2; no reliable D call. Trimming pared 5 bases from V and 2 bases from J, leaving 15 bases between. Germline V CDR1 and CDR2: PRHDT, FYEKMQ (reference sequence). The CDR3 contains 16 residues. The CDR3 region is CASSRMSAFNTGELFF. CDR3 coding DNA: TGTGCCAGCAGCCGAATGTCCGCATTTAACACCGGGGAGCTGTTTTTT. Filled out from reference TRBV13 and TRBJ2-2, the complete variable domain reads AAGVIQSPRHLIKEKRETATLKCYPIPRHDTVYWYQQGPGQDPQFLISFYEKMQSDKGSIPDRFSAQQFSDYHSELNMSSLELGDSALYFCASSRMSAFNTGELFFGEGSRLTVL.

This clonotype was counted a few times. The rearrangement links TRBV6-2 or TRBV6-3 to TRBJ2-1; 7 bases are a match to TRBD2. J lost 7 bases, V lost 6 bases, and 12 bases had no gene match. CDR3 length: 15 amino acids. The germline V gene encodes CDR1 MNHEY and CDR2 SVGEGT. Here the CDR3 reads CASSNPGGRGNEQFF. Here the CDR3 DNA reads TGTGCCAGCAGCAACCCGGGGGGACGGGGGAATGAGCAGTTCTTC.

This clonotype was seen many times. V and J are TRBV5-4 and TRBJ2-5; D may be TRBD1 or TRBD2 (5 bases each). Trimming cost V 1 base and J 2 bases, with 12 bases left between them. CDR1 and CDR2 (germline): SGHNT, YYREEE (reference sequence). The CDR3 is made up of 15 amino acids. CDR3 sequence: CASSLPGAGQETQYF. The CDR3 region has the DNA TGTGCCAGCAGCTTGCCCGGGGCAGGGCAAGAGACCCAGTACTTC.

Ten or more counts support this clonotype. The J gene is TRBJ2-1, the V gene TRBV7-6, with D perhaps assigned TRBD1 or TRBD2 (5 bases each). Germline V gene lookup returns CDR1 SGHVS and CDR2 FNYEAQ. Deletions cut 5 bases from V and 7 bases from J, with 9 bases between. The CDR3 loop spans 12 amino acids. CDR3 coding DNA: TGTGCCAGCAGCCGGGGCTTGAATGAGCAGTTCTTC. Its translation: CASSRGLNEQFF.

This clonotype occurred many times. The rearrangement uses TRBV20-1 and TRBJ2-2; D possibly corresponds to TRBD2 (6 bases). The CDR3 is 13 amino acids. Germline CDR1 is DFQATT and CDR2 is SNEGSKA (reference sequence). V gave up 0 bases and J gave up 5 bases, with 7 bases separating them. CDR3 coding DNA: TGCAGTGCTAGAGATGCGGGGACCGGGGAGCTGTTTTTT. Residues: CSARDAGTGELFF.

This clonotype occurred a few times. The rearrangement uses TRBV5-1 and TRBJ2-5, with 12 bases identical to TRBD1. Germline CDR1 reads SGHRS; CDR2 reads YFSETQ. The J segment lost 5 bases and the V segment lost 4 bases, leaving 3 bases of the junction unmatched. CDR3 length: 14 amino acids. Written as DNA, the CDR3 is TGCGCCAGCAGCGCGGGACAGGGGGCCGAGACCCAGTACTTC. Amino acids: CASSAGQGAETQYF.

The chain carries TRBV29-1 and TRBJ2-7; 12 bases are a match to TRBD2. The germline gives CDR1 SQVTM, CDR2 ANQGSEA. The CDR3 loop spans 13 amino acids. The V gene end was trimmed by 8 bases and the J gene end by 4 bases; junction bases not matched to a gene: 6. CDR3 amino acids: CSITTSGSYEQYF. The CDR3 DNA reads as TGCAGCATAACGACTAGCGGGAGTTACGAGCAGTACTTC.

The chain employs TRBV20-1 and TRBJ1-6; 7 bases match TRBD1. The trim removed 6 bases at V and 0 bases at J, leaving 11 bases unmatched. CDR3 size: 17 residues. The germline gives CDR1 DFQATT, CDR2 SNEGSKA (reference sequence). The CDR3: CSANQGGVISYNSPLHF. As DNA, the CDR3 is TGCAGTGCCAATCAGGGGGGGGTTATCTCCTATAATTCACCCCTCCACTTT.

In this sample, this clonotype turned up many times. This chain links TRBV21-1 with TRBJ2-1. TRBV21-1 is assigned pseudogene status. This CDR3 has 13 amino acids. The CDR3 DNA reads TGTGCCAGCAGCAAAGTCCCAGACAATGAGCAGTTCTTC. Translating it yields CASSKVPDNEQFF.

At least ten counts were recorded for this clonotype. The genes are TRBV9 and TRBJ1-1; 7 nucleotides match TRBD1. With V trimmed by 3 bases and J by 2 bases, 4 bases remained unmatched. Germline V gene data show CDR1 as SGDLS and CDR2 as YYNGEE. This CDR3 comprises 14 residues. The CDR3 here is CASSGQGSNTEAFF. Written as DNA, the CDR3 is TGTGCCAGCAGCGGACAGGGATCTAACACTGAAGCTTTCTTT.

By frequency in the sample, this clonotype is medium-sized. This chain joins TRBV29-1 and TRBJ2-3, with 7 bases aligning to TRBD2. Germline CDR1 reads SQVTM; CDR2 reads ANQGSEA. J was trimmed by 1 base and V by 2 bases; bases with no gene match: 0. The CDR3 is made up of 13 amino acids. DNA for the CDR3: TGCAGCGTTGAAACTAGCGGCACAGATACGCAGTATTTT. Translated: CSVETSGTDTQYF.

Comments on this clonotype: The conserved closing phenylalanine or tryptophan is absent in this CDR3, likely reflecting a read error. The CDR3 here is CASSSPDLIPSEEPQHS. DNA for the CDR3: TGTGCCAGCAGTTCACCTGATCTGATTCCCTCAGAAGAGCCCCAGCATTCT. The rearrangement links TRBV28 to TRBJ1-5; D is ambiguous. V lost 4 bases and J lost 8, with 24 bases in between. The CDR3 loop spans 17 amino acids. In germline, CDR1 is MDHEN, CDR2 SYDVKM.

V and J are TRBV12-3 or TRBV12-4 and TRBJ1-1; D is uncertain. The CDR3 consists of 15 residues. V lost 2 bases to trimming and J lost 1 base, with 11 bases between them. CDR3 residues: CASSLSGDGNTEAFF. Here the CDR3 DNA reads TGTGCCAGCAGTTTATCCGGAGACGGGAACACTGAAGCTTTCTTT.

This clonotype showed up just a few times. The V gene is TRBV11-3, the J gene TRBJ2-7; tentatively, D is TRBD1 or TRBD2 (5 bases each). CDR3 length: 15 amino acids. Germline V CDR1 and CDR2: SGHNT, YENEEA. Deletions cut 0 bases from V and 5 bases from J, with 14 bases between. For the CDR3, the DNA is TGTGCCAGCAGCTTAGATGGGCAGGGAGTCGACGAGCAGTACTTC. Translating gives CASSLDGQGVDEQYF.

This clonotype was recorded many times. This rearrangement joins TRBV7-2 to TRBJ1-3, with D perhaps TRBD1 (5 bases). The CDR3 loop spans 16 amino acids. From germline, CDR1 is SGHTA and CDR2 FQGNSA. Trimming stripped 5 bases from V and 0 bases from J, with 14 bases between. CDR3 DNA: TGTGCCAGCAGCCCCTGGGGGGATTTCTCTGGAAACACCATATATTTT. Encoded protein: CASSPWGDFSGNTIYF.

This clonotype showed up just a few times. The J gene is TRBJ1-4, the V gene TRBV12-3 or TRBV12-4, with a weak D call TRBD1 (6 bases). The CDR3 covers 13 residues. V was pared by 6 bases and J by 7 bases, with 12 bases between. The CDR3 reads CASRATGAEKLFF. The CDR3 region has the DNA TGTGCCAGCAGGGCGACAGGAGCTGAAAAACTGTTTTTT.

This clonotype was seen at least ten times. The chain uses TRBV9 and TRBJ1-1; D possibly corresponds to TRBD1 (6 bases). Looked up from germline, CDR1 is SGDLS and CDR2 is YYNGEE. Trimming shortened V by 7 bases and J by 3 bases, and 13 bases separated the two germline ends. The CDR3 contains 13 residues. CDR3 amino acids: CASAKDSYTEAFF. DNA for the CDR3: TGTGCCAGCGCCAAGGACAGCTACACTGAAGCTTTCTTT. The full variable domain, with the rest looked up from reference TRBV9 and TRBJ1-1, is DSGVTQTPKHLITATGQRVTLRCSPRSGDLSVYWYQQSLDQGLQFLIQYYNGEERAKGNILERFSAQQFPDLHSELNLSSLELGDSALYFCASAKDSYTEAFFGQGTRLTVV.

The chain carries TRBV6-5 and TRBJ2-5, with 7 bases matching TRBD1. Germline CDR1 is MNHEY and CDR2 is SVGAGI. The trim removed 2 bases at V and 14 bases at J, leaving 11 bases unmatched. The CDR3 is made up of 13 amino acids. In nucleotides, the CDR3 is TGTGCCAGCAGTTACCGGGCTAGTGGGACAGAATACTTC. This gives the protein CASSYRASGTEYF.

V is TRBV29-1 and J is TRBJ2-1, with D tentatively TRBD2 (7 bases). This CDR3 region has 15 residues. Germline V gives CDR1 SQVTM, CDR2 ANQGSEA. V was trimmed by 3 bases and J by 7 bases, leaving 19 bases between them. The CDR3: CSVDGKGGGLNEQFF. As DNA, the CDR3 is TGCAGCGTTGATGGGAAGGGCGGGGGCTTAAATGAGCAGTTCTTC.

At least ten counts were recorded for this clonotype. The V and J genes are TRBV7-9 and TRBJ2-5, with a weak D call TRBD1 (6 bases). Germline V gene sequence: CDR1 SEHNR, CDR2 FQNEAQ (reference sequence). Trimming cost V 5 bases and J 0 bases, with 16 bases left between them. This CDR3 region has 16 residues. DNA of the CDR3: TGTGCCAGCAGCCCATACAGGGCAAAGTACCAAGAGACCCAGTACTTC. Translation: CASSPYRAKYQETQYF.

This clonotype was found many times. The rearrangement links TRBV3-1 to TRBJ2-2; D tentatively reads TRBD1 or TRBD2 (5 bases each). This CDR3 is built from 14 residues. Germline V gene data show CDR1 as LGHDT and CDR2 as YNNKEL (reference sequence). Trimming removed 1 base at V and 8 bases at J, with 11 bases between. The CDR3 sequence is CASSQAGGRGELFF. Here the CDR3 DNA reads TGTGCCAGCAGCCAAGCTGGGGGTAGGGGGGAGCTGTTTTTT. Full variable domain (outside the CDR3, taken from reference TRBV3-1 and TRBJ2-2): DTAVSQTPKYLVTQMGNDKSIKCEQNLGHDTMYWYKQDSKKFLKIMFSYNNKELIINETVPNRFSPKSPDKAHLNLHINSLELGDSAVYFCASSQAGGRGELFFGEGSRLTVL.